Sequencing of this TCR beta chain was carried out in a study of tumor-infiltrating lymphocytes in oesophageal squamous cell carcinoma. TCRdb re-derived calls from the PCR reads in MiXCR, one entry per CDR3 protein. The sample contains 15,000 to 20,000 distinct CDR3 sequences, approximately 43% of which appear only once. This clonotype was seen more than once but under ten times. Germline is not matched at one junction end, which may reflect a read error. This CDR3 has 14 amino acids. From germline, CDR1 is DFQATT and CDR2 SNEGSKA (reference sequence). Sequencing used blood. This clonotype was obtained from a female donor with esophageal squamous cell carcinoma. The J gene is TRBJ1-6, the V gene TRBV20-1; D gene unclear. The CDR3 DNA reads TGCAGTGCGCCGGGGTTGGTGTCCACCTACGAGCAGTACTTT. Its translation is CSAPGLVSTYEQYF.